The subject of this entry is one TCR beta chain. Its matching antigen is unknown. Sequencing used immunoSEQ multiplex PCR; TCRdb keeps in-frame clones, though not all of them. The sample includes about 20,000 clones, 80% to 90% of them seen just once. These data originate in a study of T cells in tuberculosis. Regarding the study as a whole: Active tuberculosis TCR-alpha repertoires lay closer to GMM-specific TCRs than IGRA-negative controls, suggesting clonal expansion. Samples were chosen by availability of cryopreserved specimens.

Trimming stripped 9 bases from V and 4 bases from J, with 16 bases between. The germline CDR1 and CDR2 sequences are SGHRS and YFSETQ. The CDR3 contains 13 residues. The chain recombines TRBV5-1 with TRBJ1-2, with D maybe TRBD1 (5 bases). Sample: PBMCs. The sequence derives from a donor between 10 and 35 years old with latent tuberculosis or without tuberculosis infection. This CDR3 is CATATDPSYGYTF. The DNA for the CDR3 is TGCGCCACTGCGACAGATCCGAGCTATGGCTACACCTTC.